This is a list of T cell receptor beta chains from one sample in a study of T cells after posttransplantation cyclophosphamide. The data were produced by immunoSEQ multiplex PCR, yet TCRdb's version contains in-frame clones alone and is incomplete. Of about 2,800 clones in the sample, about three fifths were seen once. Sample: PBMCs, taken 30 days after allogeneic stem cell transplant with posttransplant cyclophosphamide. These receptors all come from a male patient between 55 and 70 years old who received an allogeneic stem cell transplant from a related donor and was CMV-positive. Some T cells may originate from the graft donor. Each CDR3 is given with its conserved first and last residue.

TRBV7-3,TRBJ2-3,CASSLKQHTDTQYF
TRBV11-1,TRBJ1-1,CASSLAKWFSRMDTEAFF
TRBV7-2,TRBJ1-2,CASSPAGAGYTF
TRBV18,TRBJ1-1,CASSPGASLTEAFF
TRBV5-6,TRBJ1-5,CASSFSSQPQHF
TRBV30,TRBJ2-5,CAWSPRQIGQETQYF
TRBV19,TRBJ2-1,CASNRGTQSYNEQFF
TRBV2,TRBJ1-5,CASSEAQGAHQPQHF
TRBV5-6,TRBJ1-1,CASSLGHENTEAFF
TRBV7-6,TRBJ2-7,CASSKAGSGGIFREQYF
TRBV14,TRBJ2-2,CASSPYSGTSFSPPPTGELFF
TRBV6-1,TRBJ1-3,CASSESSGNTIYF
TRBV4-1,TRBJ1-1,CASSHPLNQQGSAFF
TRBV2,TRBJ1-3,CASSGGHYTIYF
TRBV7-3,TRBJ2-7,CASSSTSGSYEQYF
TRBV30,TRBJ1-1,CAWRVTGVNTEAFF
TRBV7-9,TRBJ2-1,CASSLGLAAYNEQFF
TRBV2,TRBJ2-1,CASSSLASGVNYEQFF
TRBV6-6,TRBJ1-6,CASNSDRDNSPLHF
TRBV27,TRBJ2-1,CASRFLGGELNEQFF
TRBV9,TRBJ2-5,CARFQRTGETQYF
TRBV6-1,TRBJ2-2,CASSEKGRVGELFF
TRBV18,TRBJ1-2,CASSPSGQLYGYTF
TRBV13,TRBJ1-5,CASSLGLGGFDQPQHF
TRBV5-1,TRBJ1-4,CASSPEGGPYNEKLFF
TRBV12-5,TRBJ2-7,CASGLQAGRVYEQYF
TRBV4-1,TRBJ1-1,CASSHPILTGYTEAFF
TRBV27,TRBJ2-1,CASSLIPPGQGSNEQFF
TRBV18,TRBJ2-1,CASSHLAGNHEQFF